This TCR beta chain is from a study of T cell responses to AZD1222 COVID-19 vaccine. Study outcomes and limitations: Just a handful of people given AZD1222 tested seropositive at baseline.

Notes on this clone: The antigen is undetermined.

TCRdb's copy holds only in-frame clones and misses some; the assay was immunoSEQ multiplex PCR. The table lists about 170,000 clones, roughly 85% of them singletons. CDR1 is SQVTM and CDR2 is ANQGSEA in the germline V gene. Between the trimmed V and J ends, which lost 3 bases and 0 bases, there was a span of 11 bases. The CDR3 consists of 14 residues. This TCR was recovered from an adult who received the AZD1222 COVID-19 vaccine. The starting material was peripheral blood, obtained 28 days after the second AZD1222 dose. V and J are TRBV29-1 and TRBJ1-1; no firm D call. The CDR3 reads CSVDLQSMNTEAFF. The CDR3 DNA reads as TGCAGCGTTGACTTACAGAGCATGAACACTGAAGCTTTCTTT.